This is a list of T cell receptor beta chains from one sample in a study of blood T cells in healthy people across ages. TCRdb reprocessed the 5' RACE reads via MiXCR and lists one record per CDR3 protein. The sample contains nearly 800,000 distinct CDR3 sequences, roughly three fifths of which appear only once. Sequencing was performed on blood. These receptors were collected from a man aged 35 to 55 in good health. Each CDR3 is given with its conserved first and last residue. The D gene is left open where the match is weak. The size of a clone is reported for some rows only, either as once, few or many, or as a class for expanded clones.

cdr3_length: 13; d_call: -; v_call: TRBV28; j_call: TRBJ2-5; clone_size: -; cdr3_nt: TGTGCCAGCAGTATACCGGGTAGGGATGAGCAGTACTTC; cdr3_aa: CASSIPGRDEQYF
cdr3_length: 15; d_call: TRBD1; v_call: TRBV19; j_call: TRBJ2-7; clone_size: -; cdr3_nt: TGTGCCAGTAGTAGAACGACAGGGCTGACCTACGAGCAGTACTTC; cdr3_aa: CASSRTTGLTYEQYF
cdr3_length: 12; d_call: -; v_call: TRBV20-1; j_call: TRBJ2-7; clone_size: -; cdr3_nt: TGCAGTGCTATCGGGCCTGCCTACGAGCAGTACTTC; cdr3_aa: CSAIGPAYEQYF
cdr3_length: 14; d_call: TRBD1; v_call: TRBV10-3; j_call: TRBJ2-3; clone_size: -; cdr3_nt: TGTGCCGGCGGGACAGGGGGAATGACAGATACGCAGTATTTT; cdr3_aa: CAGGTGGMTDTQYF
cdr3_length: 16; d_call: TRBD1; v_call: TRBV27; j_call: TRBJ2-2; clone_size: -; cdr3_nt: TGTGCCAGCAGTTTGTATCTGACAGGGGACACCGGGGAGCTGTTTTTT; cdr3_aa: CASSLYLTGDTGELFF
cdr3_length: 14; d_call: -; v_call: TRBV5-1; j_call: TRBJ1-5; clone_size: many; cdr3_nt: TGCGCCAGCAGCTTGGCCCAGGGAGAACAGCCCCAGCATTTT; cdr3_aa: CASSLAQGEQPQHF
cdr3_length: 21; d_call: TRBD2; v_call: TRBV4-3; j_call: TRBJ2-3; clone_size: once; cdr3_nt: TGCGCCAGCAGCCAAAAATCGGGACTAGCGGGAGTCAGGGCCTCCGGAGATACGCAGTATTTT; cdr3_aa: CASSQKSGLAGVRASGDTQYF
cdr3_length: 13; d_call: -; v_call: TRBV19; j_call: TRBJ2-7; clone_size: -; cdr3_nt: TGTGCCAGTAGTGCGGGACTTACCTACGAGCAGTACTTC; cdr3_aa: CASSAGLTYEQYF
cdr3_length: 14; d_call: -; v_call: TRBV7-2; j_call: TRBJ2-7; clone_size: -; cdr3_nt: TGTGCCAGCAGCCCGTCGGCAGGATCCTACGAGCAGTACTTC; cdr3_aa: CASSPSAGSYEQYF
cdr3_length: 13; d_call: -; v_call: TRBV2; j_call: TRBJ1-4; clone_size: -; cdr3_nt: TGTGCCTGCAGTAAACAAGATAATGAAAAACTGTTTTTT; cdr3_aa: CACSKQDNEKLFF
cdr3_length: 11; d_call: -; v_call: TRBV6-6; j_call: TRBJ1-4; clone_size: -; cdr3_nt: TGTGCCAGCAGCGTTAATGAAAAACTGTTTTTT; cdr3_aa: CASSVNEKLFF
cdr3_length: 14; d_call: TRBD1; v_call: TRBV5-1; j_call: TRBJ2-7; clone_size: -; cdr3_nt: TGCGCCAGCAGCTTCCAGACAGGGCCTAGCGAGCAGTACTTC; cdr3_aa: CASSFQTGPSEQYF
cdr3_length: 14; d_call: TRBD2; v_call: TRBV7-3; j_call: TRBJ2-7; clone_size: -; cdr3_nt: TGTGCCAGCAGCTTAACTAGCGGGTCACACGAGCAGTACTTC; cdr3_aa: CASSLTSGSHEQYF
cdr3_length: 14; d_call: TRBD1; v_call: TRBV9; j_call: TRBJ2-3; clone_size: few; cdr3_nt: TGTGCCAGCGCGGACAGGGCTAGCACAGATACGCAGTATTTT; cdr3_aa: CASADRASTDTQYF
cdr3_length: 14; d_call: TRBD1; v_call: TRBV20-1; j_call: TRBJ2-1; clone_size: -; cdr3_nt: TGCAGTGCTAGAGAAAGGACAGGGCTGAATGAGCAGTTCTTC; cdr3_aa: CSARERTGLNEQFF
cdr3_length: 13; d_call: -; v_call: TRBV20-1; j_call: TRBJ1-4; clone_size: -; cdr3_nt: TGCAGTGCTAGAGACAGGAATAATGAAAAACTGTTTTTT; cdr3_aa: CSARDRNNEKLFF
cdr3_length: 15; d_call: TRBD2; v_call: TRBV7-2; j_call: TRBJ2-3; clone_size: -; cdr3_nt: TGTGCCAGCAGCTTAACCTCTAGCGGGGGCGATACGCAGTATTTT; cdr3_aa: CASSLTSSGGDTQYF
cdr3_length: 16; d_call: -; v_call: TRBV7-2; j_call: TRBJ1-5; clone_size: -; cdr3_nt: TGTGCCAGCAGCTTTTTATCTGGACAGTTCAATCAGCCCCAGCATTTT; cdr3_aa: CASSFLSGQFNQPQHF
cdr3_length: 12; d_call: -; v_call: TRBV20-1; j_call: TRBJ1-2; clone_size: -; cdr3_nt: TGCAGTGCCCCGGACGGATCTCAGCGCTACACCTTC; cdr3_aa: CSAPDGSQRYTF
cdr3_length: 14; d_call: -; v_call: TRBV9; j_call: TRBJ1-1; clone_size: -; cdr3_nt: TGTGCCAGCAGCCCCTGGGGGGTGAACACTGAAGCTTTCTTT; cdr3_aa: CASSPWGVNTEAFF
cdr3_length: 16; d_call: TRBD1; v_call: TRBV9; j_call: TRBJ2-1; clone_size: -; cdr3_nt: TGTGCCAGCAGCCCAGGAGGACAGGGTACCTACAATGAGCAGTTCTTC; cdr3_aa: CASSPGGQGTYNEQFF
cdr3_length: 13; d_call: -; v_call: TRBV20-1; j_call: TRBJ2-1; clone_size: -; cdr3_nt: TGCAGTGCTAGACTAGGACGGTCCAATGAGCAGTTCTTC; cdr3_aa: CSARLGRSNEQFF
cdr3_length: 15; d_call: TRBD1; v_call: TRBV24-1; j_call: TRBJ2-5; clone_size: few; cdr3_nt: TGTGCCACCAGTCGAGCTGGACAGGGATCAGAGACCCAGTACTTC; cdr3_aa: CATSRAGQGSETQYF